Detailed here is one T cell receptor (beta chain). Antigen specificity is unknown. Sample time point: week 23, last vaccination. Vaccine doses each comprised 300 ug of mutant IDH1 20-mer peptide, with topical imiquimod. Profiling relied on immunoSEQ multiplex PCR, and the TCRdb table lists in-frame clones only, not all of them. Here the sample spans tens of thousands of clones, 84% being singletons. This sample was included in a study of a mutant IDH1 vaccine in newly diagnosed glioma. As for the study in general: Patients were started on vaccination 4-6 weeks after radiotherapy alone, or with temozolomide cycles. It was radiotherapy, temozolomide, or both that patients received previously, with most receiving both. The study's findings and limits: With respect to changes in top peripheral T cell clonotypes, pseudoprogression seemed unrelated.

V dropped 5 bases and J dropped 4; count of bases not matched to a gene: 10. The CDR3 is 15 amino acids. Germline V gives CDR1 SGHVS, CDR2 FQNEAQ. The source was PBMCs, collected from a glioma patient whose treatment included an IDH1 peptide vaccine. V and J are TRBV7-8 and TRBJ1-1; 7 bases are shared with TRBD1. The sequence derives from a man between 18 and 29 years old with glioma. CDR3 coding DNA: TGTGCCAGCAGCAAGGCCTGGACAGGAACCACTGAAGCTTTCTTT. Its protein product is CASSKAWTGTTEAFF.